Below, 29 T cell receptor beta chains from the same sample are listed, as sequenced in a study of CD8+CD57+ T cells in acquired aplastic anemia. Genomic DNA provided the template from which TCR beta VDJ and CDR3 profiles were obtained. Using its own MiXCR run on the reads, TCRdb lists one record per CDR3 protein. The sample gives about 110,000 distinct CDR3 sequences, less than 65% of which show up once; under 35% is in the top ten. The sequenced sample was sorted CD4+, CD8+, or CD8+CD57+ T cells (not recorded which) from PBMCs. The receptors here all came from a human donor in good health, serving as a control.

In this sample, this clonotype turned up many times. The chain is built from TRBV6-2 or TRBV6-3 and TRBJ2-1, with 9 bases lining up with TRBD2. After removal of 2 bases from V and 7 bases from J, the junction contained 6 bases not matched to a gene. Germline V CDR1 and CDR2: MNHEY, SVGEGT. The CDR3 runs 15 residues. The CDR3 DNA reads TGTGCCAGCAGTTACGGGACTAGCATAGGGAATGAGCAGTTCTTC. The encoded protein is CASSYGTSIGNEQFF.

V and J are TRBV20-1 and TRBJ2-7, with D possibly matching TRBD1 (6 bases). This CDR3 region has 14 residues. Germline CDR1 reads DFQATT; CDR2 reads SNEGSKA (reference sequence). V lost 3 bases and J lost 6, with 18 bases in between. For the CDR3, the DNA is TGCAGTGCTAGCCACGGACAGCGGCCAGGCGAGCAGTACTTC. Translation: CSASHGQRPGEQYF.

This clonotype occurred many times. This chain uses TRBV30 with TRBJ1-1, with no clear D. CDR1 and CDR2 (germline): GTSNPN, SVGIG (reference sequence). The CDR3 is 10 residues long. The V and J ends lost 7 bases and 8 bases respectively, with 11 bases between them. The CDR3 protein is CALDRSEAFF. In DNA form, the CDR3 reads TGTGCCTTGGATCGGTCCGAAGCTTTCTTT. Looking up the rest from reference TRBV30 and TRBJ1-1 gives the full variable domain: SQTIHQWPATLVQPVGSPLSLECTVEGTSNPNLYWYRQAAGRGLQLLFYSVGIGQISSEVPQNLSASRPQDRQFILSSKKLLLSDSGFYLCALDRSEAFFGQGTRLTVV.

This clonotype was seen a handful of times. The V and J genes are TRBV27 and TRBJ1-4; 11 nucleotides align to TRBD1. The CDR3 runs to 16 residues. Germline V gene lookup returns CDR1 MNHEY and CDR2 SMNVEV (reference sequence). The V segment lost 5 bases and the J segment 6 bases; nucleotides outside the gene matches: 8. DNA of the CDR3: TGTGCCAGCAGTATCCTGCCGGGACAGGGGGATGAAAAACTGTTTTTT. Translation: CASSILPGQGDEKLFF. The variable domain in full, with the rest retrieved from reference TRBV27 and TRBJ1-4, is EAQVTQNPRYLITVTGKKLTVTCSQNMNHEYMSWYRQDPGLGLRQIYYSMNVEVTDKGDVPEGYKVSRKEKRNFPLILESPSPNQTSLYFCASSILPGQGDEKLFFGSGTQLSVL.

V gene TRBV10-3 combines with J gene TRBJ2-7, with a possible D match to TRBD2 (6 bases). V gave up 4 bases and J gave up 3 bases, with 10 bases separating them. Germline V gene data show CDR1 as ENHRY and CDR2 as SYGVKD. CDR3 length: 13 residues. In DNA form, the CDR3 reads TGTGCCATCAGTGGGTCGGGGGACTACGAGCAGTACTTC. Protein product: CAISGSGDYEQYF.

Ten or more counts support this clonotype. The chain has TRBV5-4 and TRBJ2-1; no clear D gene. CDR3 length equals 15 residues. Trimming removed 1 base from V and 0 bases from J, with 8 bases in between. From germline, CDR1 is SGHNT and CDR2 YYREEE (reference sequence). CDR3 protein: CASSLRESSYNEQFF. The CDR3 DNA is TGTGCCAGCAGCTTGAGGGAAAGCTCCTACAATGAGCAGTTCTTC.

This clonotype has a single count. V gene TRBV25-1 combines with J gene TRBJ2-7, with 9 bases matching TRBD1. V lost 6 bases and J lost 2; bases outside the gene matches: 5. This CDR3 is 14 amino acids long. Per the germline V gene, CDR1 is MGHDK and CDR2 is SYGVNS. The CDR3 region has the DNA TGTGCCAGCAGCCCTGACAGGGGGGCCTACGAGCAGTACTTC. It yields the protein CASSPDRGAYEQYF.

This clonotype was picked up many times. The chain combines TRBV6-1 with TRBJ1-2; 7 nucleotides line up with TRBD1. The germline V gene encodes CDR1 MNHNS and CDR2 SASEGT. The J segment lost 7 bases and the V segment lost 7 bases, leaving 15 bases of the junction unmatched. This CDR3 is 15 amino acids long. The CDR3 DNA reads TGTGCCAGCACAGTAGTCAGGAGGGGGCAGGTTGGCTACACCTTC. Encoded protein: CASTVVRRGQVGYTF.

This clonotype turned up a few times. The chain joins TRBV29-1 to TRBJ1-3; D remains unclear. Trimming took off 2 bases at V and 0 bases at J, with 11 bases between the two ends. Germline V CDR1 and CDR2: SQVTM, ANQGSEA. CDR3 size: 15 residues. The CDR3 loop reads CSVEIWANSGNTIYF. CDR3 DNA: TGCAGCGTTGAAATCTGGGCGAACTCTGGAAACACCATATATTTT.

This clonotype showed up many times. This chain uses TRBV7-6 with TRBJ2-7, with D maybe TRBD1 (6 bases). The V and J ends lost 3 bases and 0 bases respectively, with 9 bases between them. The CDR3 is 14 residues long. The germline CDR1 and CDR2 sequences are SGHVS and FNYEAQ. The chain's CDR3 is CASSFRGSSYEQYF. The CDR3 nucleotides are TGTGCCAGCAGCTTTAGGGGGTCCTCCTACGAGCAGTACTTC.

The sample holds many counts of this clonotype. The CDR3 DNA is TGTGCCAGCAGCTTAGACAGGGTCGGGTACAATGAGCAGTTCTTC. It translates to CASSLDRVGYNEQFF. The V call is TRBV11-2, the J call TRBJ2-1, with a possible D match to TRBD1 (5 bases). There are 15 residues in the CDR3. Germline CDR1 is SGHAT and CDR2 is FQNNGV. V was clipped by 0 bases and J by 4 bases, with 10 bases between them.

On this clonotype itself: One junction end does not reproduce the germline sequence, and a read error may be involved. The rearrangement uses TRBV10-2 and TRBJ1-2; D uncertain. This CDR3 spans 14 amino acids. Germline CDR1 and CDR2: WSHSY and SAAADI. As DNA, the CDR3 is TGCGCCAGCAGTGATAGGTCCTCTAACTGTGGCTACACCTTC. It specifies CASSDRSSNCGYTF.

The genes are TRBV20-1 and TRBJ1-2; no reliable D call. CDR1 and CDR2 (germline): DFQATT, SNEGSKA (reference sequence). Trimming left V 7 bases short and J 0 bases short, with 9 bases between. This CDR3 has 12 amino acids. Here the CDR3 reads CSGGRPNYGYTF. The CDR3 DNA is TGCAGTGGAGGACGGCCTAACTATGGCTACACCTTC.

About this clonotype: A much larger clone differs from this one at a single base, so this may be a read error. The rearrangement links TRBV27 to TRBJ1-2, with 7 bases fitting TRBD1. The CDR3 has 14 amino acids. After removal of 5 bases from V and 9 bases from J, the junction contained 12 bases not matched to a gene. Germline lookup yields CDR1 MNHEY and CDR2 SMNVEV (reference sequence). Here the CDR3 DNA reads TGTGCCAGCAGTCAATTCGCAGGGGGATATAGCTACACCTTC. Translating gives CASSQFAGGYSYTF.

Only one count was recorded for this clonotype. J is TRBJ2-7 and V is TRBV29-1; no reliable D call. There are 12 residues in the CDR3. Germline CDR1 is SQVTM and CDR2 is ANQGSEA. With 4 bases removed from V and 2 bases from J, the gap between germline ends came to 9 bases. The chain's CDR3 is CSVVVGAYEQYF. The CDR3 coding sequence is TGCAGCGTTGTTGTCGGTGCCTACGAGCAGTACTTC.

In its sample, this clonotype was seen once. This chain links TRBV29-1 with TRBJ2-3; D ambiguous. The germline V and J ends were trimmed by 4 bases and 4 bases, with 9 bases remaining between them. Germline loops: CDR1 SQVTM, CDR2 ANQGSEA. The CDR3 runs to 12 residues. CDR3 amino acids: CSVGVLADTQYF. Here the CDR3 DNA reads TGCAGCGTTGGAGTCTTGGCAGATACGCAGTATTTT.

A single count supports this clonotype. The chain uses TRBV10-3 and TRBJ2-3; 16 bases align to TRBD2. This CDR3 is built from 18 residues. Germline V lookup: CDR1 ENHRY, CDR2 SYGVKD. With V trimmed by 4 bases and J by 0 bases, 4 bases remained unmatched. CDR3 protein: CAISVGLAGGRSTDTQYF. The CDR3 nucleotides read TGTGCCATCAGTGTGGGACTAGCGGGGGGGCGAAGCACAGATACGCAGTATTTT.

This clonotype has a handful of counts. The gene calls are TRBV10-3 and TRBJ1-6; tentative D call: TRBD1 (5 bases). The CDR3 extends over 13 amino acids. V was cut by 7 bases and J by 5 bases, with 9 bases left in between. CDR1 ENHRY and CDR2 SYGVKD come from the germline V gene. In DNA, the CDR3 is TGTGCCATCACGGCAGGGAATAATTCACCCCTCCACTTT. This sequence encodes CAITAGNNSPLHF.

The chain couples TRBV4-3 to TRBJ2-7, with D possibly being TRBD1 (6 bases). Per the germline V gene, CDR1 is LGHNA and CDR2 is YSLEER. Trimming removed 0 bases from V and 3 bases from J, with 15 bases in between. The CDR3 has 16 residues. CDR3 region: CASSQELLGAGYEQYF. The CDR3 nucleotides read TGCGCCAGCAGCCAAGAACTGTTGGGGGCAGGCTACGAGCAGTACTTC.

The V call is TRBV3-1, the J call TRBJ1-1; possible D gene TRBD1, 6 bases. Trimming left V 3 bases short and J 4 bases short, with 18 bases between. From germline, CDR1 is LGHDT and CDR2 YNNKEL (reference sequence). This CDR3 comprises 16 residues. CDR3 coding DNA: TGTGCCAGCAGCCAGTTTTCACAGGGTTGGAGCACTGAAGCTTTCTTT. Its protein is CASSQFSQGWSTEAFF.

For this clonotype: The junction does not match germline at one end; this may be a read error. This sequence joins TRBV4-2 and TRBJ2-3; 8 bases align to TRBD1. Germline CDR1 LGHNA, CDR2 YNFKEQ. The CDR3 consists of 14 residues. CDR3 amino acids: CASSLGTGGDTQCF. The CDR3 nucleotides read TGTGCCAGCAGCTTAGGAACAGGGGGAGATACGCAGTGTTTT.

This chain joins TRBV2 and TRBJ2-5; D not certain. Germline assignment: CDR1 SNHLY and CDR2 FYNNEI. Trimming pared 7 bases from V and 5 bases from J, leaving 14 bases between. CDR3 length equals 13 residues. The DNA of the CDR3 is TGTGCCAGCACAACACTGGTGCGGGAGACCCAGTACTTC. Protein product: CASTTLVRETQYF.

The chain has TRBV9 and TRBJ2-7, with TRBD1 matching 9 bases. Germline values: CDR1 SGDLS, CDR2 YYNGEE. The length of the CDR3 is 16 residues. V lost 4 bases, J lost 4 bases, and 12 bases stayed unmatched. As DNA, the CDR3 is TGTGCCAGCAGCTCCCCCTCGGGACAGGGAGGGTACGAGCAGTACTTC. Translating gives CASSSPSGQGGYEQYF.

The rearrangement links TRBV24-1 to TRBJ2-5, with TRBD2 matching 12 bases. CDR3 length: 16 residues. Germline CDR1 KGHDR, CDR2 SFDVKD. V shed 2 bases and J 6 bases; nucleotides not matched to a gene: 6. CDR3 coding DNA: TGTGCCACCAGTGATTCCGGGACTAGCGGGTTACAGACCCAGTACTTC. Translating it yields CATSDSGTSGLQTQYF.

A note on this clonotype: This may stem from a read error, because a much larger clone lies one nucleotide away. The V call is TRBV25-1, the J call TRBJ2-7; 7 bases line up with TRBD1. In germline, CDR1 is MGHDK, CDR2 SYGVNS. CDR3 size: 14 residues. CDR3 in amino acids: CASSAQGSLSEQHF. CDR3 DNA sequence: TGTGCCAGCAGTGCACAGGGGTCTTTGTCCGAGCAGCACTTC.

This rearrangement joins TRBV20-1 to TRBJ1-6; no reliable D call. The CDR3 has 13 amino acids. V lost 1 base and J 5 bases, leaving 6 bases between the germline ends. In germline, CDR1 is DFQATT, CDR2 SNEGSKA (reference sequence). The CDR3: CSARVGDNSPLHF. CDR3 DNA sequence: TGCAGTGCTAGAGTTGGGGATAATTCACCCCTCCACTTT.

The V gene is TRBV19, the J gene TRBJ2-5, with 7 bases aligning to TRBD1. This CDR3 has 14 amino acids. Germline V gene lookup returns CDR1 LNHDA and CDR2 SQIVND (reference sequence). After removal of 9 bases from V and 5 bases from J, the junction contained 12 bases not matched to a gene. DNA for the CDR3: TGTGCCAGCACGGACGGACAGGCTGGGGAGACCCAGTACTTC. Its protein product is CASTDGQAGETQYF.

This clonotype occurred a few times. Possible read error: a much larger clone is one base away. The V gene is TRBV5-6, the J gene TRBJ1-1; maybe TRBD1 (6 bases). The V end lost 0 bases, the J end lost 10 bases, and 19 bases lay between the germline ends. The germline CDR1 and CDR2 sequences are SGHDT and YYEEEE. The CDR3 contains 15 residues. CDR3 sequence (DNA): TGTGCCAGCAGCTTGGTTCGGGGGCAGCACAATGGAGCTTTCTTT. Protein sequence: CASSLVRGQHNGAFF.

Ten or more counts support this clonotype. The rearrangement links TRBV6-2 or TRBV6-3 to TRBJ2-5; D possibly uses TRBD1 or TRBD2 (7 bases each). V dropped 8 bases and J dropped 1 base, with 17 bases sitting between them. The CDR3 length is 15 residues. Germline-derived CDR1 and CDR2 are MNHEY and SVGEGT. CDR3 in amino acids: CASSGGQQLQETQYF. The CDR3 DNA reads TGTGCCAGCTCGGGGGGACAGCAACTCCAAGAGACCCAGTACTTC.